Here is one T cell receptor beta chain with its context. This specimen comes from a study of control samples from healthy donors and cancer patients. After removal of 3 bases from V and 3 bases from J, the junction contained 6 bases not matched to a gene. The CDR3 consists of 15 residues. CDR1 is PRHDT and CDR2 is FYEKMQ in the germline V gene (reference sequence). Generated by immunoSEQ multiplex PCR, the TCRdb table keeps only in-frame clones and is missing some. This table holds about 120,000 clones, about 83% found once. The sequenced sample consisted of blood. This receptor was obtained from a man between 25 and 39 years old in good health. The V and J genes are TRBV13 and TRBJ1-2, with 8 bases matching TRBD1. The CDR3 region is CASSFLDRGDYGYTF. Written as DNA, the CDR3 is TGTGCCAGCAGCTTCCTAGACAGGGGAGACTATGGCTACACCTTC.